This TCR beta chain derives from a study of graft-versus-host responses after intestinal transplantation. Study background: Following induction with anti-thymocyte globulin, all recipients were given tacrolimus and steroids for roughly three years. Findings and limits, study-wide: GvH clone levels peaked in circulation, and this peak was associated with early post-transplant HvG declines. Researchers found GvH clones in recipient marrow, and some showed up first in ileum or blood.

Clones were sequenced by immunoSEQ multiplex PCR, and TCRdb holds only the in-frame ones, with some missing. This table has 15,000 to 20,000 clones, 80% appearing once. From the graft tissue, intraepithelial and lamina propria lymphocytes were released through processing. This clone showed up just once. Its target is not known. Between the trimmed V and J ends, which lost 3 bases and 2 bases, there was a span of 10 bases. The CDR3 has 15 residues. Germline lookup yields CDR1 MDHEN and CDR2 SYDVKM. This sample comprised ileum tissue, obtained approximately 110 days after intestinal transplant. This rearrangement joins TRBV28 to TRBJ1-4; D might be TRBD1 (5 bases). This sequence originates from a human patient who received an intestinal transplant, so some T cells may come from the graft donor. CDR3 sequence (DNA): TGTGCCAGCAGTTTCGCGGCAGGGACTAATGAAAAACTGTTTTTT. Encoded protein: CASSFAAGTNEKLFF.